The 30 T cell receptor beta chains in this list originate from one sample, sequenced in a study of cytomegalovirus exposure and HLA in healthy donors. PCR was performed using 60 Vbeta and 13 Jbeta primers. Measured with immunoSEQ multiplex PCR; TCRdb has only the in-frame clones, and not every one. Altogether approximately 140,000 clones are present, 80% being singletons, with the ten largest covering less than 1.5%. Sample: PBMCs. These receptors were collected from a male donor in good health and CMV-seropositive.

The chain combines TRBV5-5 with TRBJ1-1; D may be TRBD1 (5 bases). The V end was cut by 3 bases, the J end by 4 bases, with 13 bases between. The CDR3 sequence is 14 residues long. CDR1 SGHKS and CDR2 YYEKEE come from the germline V gene (reference sequence). CDR3 in amino acids: CASSWGDLGTEAFF. Here the CDR3 DNA reads TGTGCCAGCAGCTGGGGGGACCTGGGCACTGAAGCTTTCTTT.

The chain employs TRBV19 and TRBJ1-5; 8 bases are a match to TRBD1. With V trimmed by 5 bases and J by 5 bases, 5 bases remained unmatched. The CDR3 extends over 14 amino acids. Germline CDR1 is LNHDA and CDR2 is SQIVND (reference sequence). The CDR3: CASSLGQGHQPQHF. The CDR3 DNA follows: TGTGCCAGTAGTCTAGGACAGGGTCATCAGCCCCAGCATTTT.

The chain couples TRBV7-9 to TRBJ2-4; D ambiguous. This CDR3 region has 16 residues. V dropped 1 base and J dropped 0 bases, with 10 bases sitting between them. Germline lookup yields CDR1 SEHNR and CDR2 FQNEAQ (reference sequence). The CDR3 protein is CASSLGAALAKNIQYF. In DNA, the CDR3 is TGTGCCAGCAGCTTAGGGGCAGCCCTAGCCAAAAACATTCAGTACTTC.

The chain couples TRBV21-1 to TRBJ2-1; the D call of TRBD2 is as the table states it, not checked on the DNA. TRBV21-1 is a listed pseudogene. The CDR3 loop spans 18 amino acids. Here the CDR3 DNA reads TGTGCCAGCAGCAAAGGGATCCGCGGGAGGGCCGACGGCAATGAGCAGTTCTTC. Amino acid sequence: CASSKGIRGRADGNEQFF.

This chain connects TRBV4-2 to TRBJ2-7; TRBD1 agrees at 7 bases. The ends lost 2 bases at V and 4 bases at J; junction bases unmatched: 8. Germline V CDR1 and CDR2: LGHNA, YNFKEQ. CDR3 length equals 15 residues. The CDR3 bases are TGTGCCAGCAGCCAACCGGGACAGTCACTATACGAGCAGTACTTC. It encodes CASSQPGQSLYEQYF.

The chain combines TRBV5-6 with TRBJ2-3; TRBD1 matches at 10 bases. In germline, CDR1 is SGHDT, CDR2 YYEEEE. The CDR3 contains 14 residues. With 3 bases clipped from V and 6 bases from J, the junction kept 4 bases outside the gene matches. CDR3 protein: CASSYSTGGDTQYF. For the CDR3, the DNA is TGTGCCAGCAGCTATTCGACAGGGGGCGATACGCAGTATTTT.

This clone was seen a few times. This chain joins TRBV2 and TRBJ1-6, with D perhaps matching TRBD1 (5 bases). CDR1 is SNHLY and CDR2 is FYNNEI in the germline V gene. The V and J ends lost 3 bases and 0 bases respectively, with 9 bases between them. The CDR3 contains 16 residues. CDR3 nucleotide sequence: TGTGCCAGCAGTGATGGGGCCAGCTCCTATAATTCACCCCTCCACTTT. Translation gives CASSDGASSYNSPLHF.

V and J are TRBV18 and TRBJ2-1, with D tentatively TRBD2 (5 bases). Looked up from germline, CDR1 is KGHSH and CDR2 is LQKENI. With 5 bases removed from V and 7 bases from J, the gap between germline ends came to 21 bases. The CDR3 has 16 amino acids. CDR3 sequence: CASSVGSRITGNEQFF. CDR3 DNA: TGTGCCAGCTCAGTAGGGAGCCGGATAACCGGGAATGAGCAGTTCTTC.

This clone has more than one count but fewer than ten. The rearrangement uses TRBV5-1 and TRBJ1-2; D is unclear. Trimming left V 3 bases short and J 2 bases short, with 8 bases between. Germline CDR1 SGHRS, CDR2 YFSETQ. The CDR3 length is 13 residues. The CDR3 nucleotides are TGCGCCAGCAGCTGGACTCCGAACTATGGCTACACCTTC. Protein: CASSWTPNYGYTF.

The chain couples TRBV10-3 to TRBJ1-1; 7 bases fit TRBD1. The CDR3 is 15 residues long. Looked up from germline, CDR1 is ENHRY and CDR2 is SYGVKD. V shed 6 bases, J shed 5 bases, and the junction held 12 bases outside the gene matches. The CDR3 reads CAIRDNPGGWTEAFF. The DNA of the CDR3 is TGTGCCATCAGAGACAACCCAGGGGGGTGGACTGAAGCTTTCTTT.

The genes are TRBV12-2 and TRBJ2-7; TRBD1, the table's D call, lacks a check against the DNA. TRBV12-2 is a recognized pseudogene. The CDR3 covers 16 residues. The CDR3 region is CASRFQGLAATYEQYF. In DNA, the CDR3 is TGTGCAAGTCGCTTCCAGGGGCTAGCTGCTACCTACGAGCAGTACTTC.

The chain carries TRBV10-1 and TRBJ1-2; D might be TRBD1 (5 bases). Germline CDR1 reads WNHNN; CDR2 reads SYGVQD (reference sequence). CDR3 size: 13 residues. Trimming removed 0 bases from V and 14 bases from J, with 16 bases in between. CDR3 residues: CASSESILTARTF. The CDR3 bases are TGCGCCAGCAGTGAGTCGATATTGACAGCGCGGACCTTC.

The rearrangement joins TRBV30 to TRBJ2-1; TRBD1 aligns across 12 bases. CDR1 is GTSNPN, CDR2 SVGIG, per germline (reference sequence). Trimming removed 0 bases from V and 8 bases from J; junction bases left unmatched: 2. The CDR3 has 14 amino acids. This CDR3 reads CAWSVGQGADEQFF. CDR3 DNA sequence: TGTGCCTGGAGTGTGGGACAGGGGGCCGATGAGCAGTTCTTC.

The chain is built from TRBV4-1 and TRBJ2-2, with a possible D match to TRBD1 (6 bases). V was shortened by 0 bases and J by 2 bases, with 19 bases between the two germline ends. The CDR3 totals 19 residues. Germline V gene sequence: CDR1 MGHRA, CDR2 YSYEKL. The CDR3 sequence is CASSQDRVGTNPNTGELFF. CDR3 bases: TGCGCCAGCAGCCAAGATCGGGTGGGGACAAACCCCAACACCGGGGAGCTGTTTTTT.

J is TRBJ1-1 and V is TRBV13, with TRBD1 identical over 7 bases. The CDR3 totals 15 residues. Unmatched junction bases numbered 9, after V lost 8 bases and J lost 0 bases. From germline, CDR1 is PRHDT and CDR2 FYEKMQ (reference sequence). The CDR3 sequence: CASGNRGEMNTEAFF. CDR3 DNA: TGTGCCAGCGGAAACAGGGGAGAAATGAACACTGAAGCTTTCTTT.

The V gene is TRBV15, the J gene TRBJ2-5; TRBD1 matches at 7 bases. V gave up 5 bases and J gave up 2 bases; unmatched junction bases: 8. In germline, CDR1 is LNHNV, CDR2 YYDKDF (reference sequence). The CDR3 has 15 residues. CDR3: CATSATGVFQETQYF. The DNA of the CDR3 is TGTGCCACCAGCGCCACAGGGGTTTTTCAAGAGACCCAGTACTTC.

This chain connects TRBV5-1 to TRBJ1-6; 7 bases are shared with TRBD1. Germline CDR1 and CDR2: SGHRS and YFSETQ. V lost 9 bases to trimming and J lost 7 bases; unmatched junction nucleotides: 10. The CDR3 runs to 14 residues. The chain's CDR3 is CATGPGDRNSPLHF. Here the CDR3 DNA reads TGCGCCACCGGGCCCGGGGACAGAAATTCACCCCTCCACTTT.

The rearrangement links TRBV28 to TRBJ2-5; D is ambiguous. This CDR3 is built from 14 residues. Germline V gene sequence: CDR1 MDHEN, CDR2 SYDVKM. Trimming took off 2 bases at V and 2 bases at J, with 9 bases between the two ends. CDR3 sequence: CASSLIHTQETQYF. In DNA form, the CDR3 reads TGTGCCAGCAGTTTAATACACACGCAAGAGACCCAGTACTTC. Full variable domain (rest looked up from reference TRBV28 and TRBJ2-5): DVKVTQSSRYLVKRTGEKVFLECVQDMDHENMFWYRQDPGLGLRLIYFSYDVKMKEKGDIPEGYSVSREKKERFSLILESASTNQTSMYLCASSLIHTQETQYFGPGTRLLVL.

The CDR3 DNA reads as TGTGCCAGCTCTCCAGACAGGGGGTTGATCTACGAGCAGTACTTC. Its protein is CASSPDRGLIYEQYF. The V call is TRBV18, the J call TRBJ2-7, with 9 bases aligning to TRBD1. The CDR3 loop spans 15 amino acids. J was trimmed by 3 bases and V by 6 bases; bases with no gene match: 9. Germline V lookup: CDR1 KGHSH, CDR2 LQKENI.

The chain has TRBV2 and TRBJ2-5, with TRBD1 identical over 8 bases. CDR3 size: 13 residues. Per germline, CDR1 SNHLY and CDR2 FYNNEI. Losses at the gene ends were 6 bases for V and 11 bases for J; bases not matched to a gene: 11. DNA of the CDR3: TGTGCCAGCAGATACCAGGGGGCAGGGGAGCAGTACTTC. The encoded protein is CASRYQGAGEQYF. Combining the CDR3 with reference TRBV2 and TRBJ2-5 gives the whole variable domain EPEVTQTPSHQVTQMGQEVILRCVPISNHLYFYWYRQILGQKVEFLVSFYNNEISEKSEIFDDQFSVERPDGSNFTLKIRSTKLEDSAMYFCASRYQGAGEQYFGPGTRLLVL.

The chain combines TRBV30 with TRBJ2-5, with 7 bases matching TRBD1. The trim removed 4 bases at V and 1 base at J, leaving 3 bases unmatched. The CDR3 is 13 residues long. CDR1 is GTSNPN, CDR2 SVGIG, per germline (reference sequence). CDR3 nucleotide sequence: TGTGCCTGGAACAGGGGTAGCCAAGAGACCCAGTACTTC. Amino acids: CAWNRGSQETQYF.

The rearrangement links TRBV7-2 to TRBJ2-5; D is uncertain. The CDR3 covers 13 residues. Germline-derived CDR1 and CDR2 are SGHTA and FQGNSA. V gave up 6 bases and J gave up 4 bases, with 12 bases separating them. In DNA, the CDR3 is TGTGCCAGCAGAGGCCGACCGGGAGAGACCCAGTACTTC. This sequence encodes CASRGRPGETQYF. The full variable domain, with the rest looked up from reference TRBV7-2 and TRBJ2-5, is GAGVSQSPSNKVTEKGKDVELRCDPISGHTALYWYRQSLGQGLEFLIYFQGNSAPDKSGLPSDRFSAERTGGSVSTLTIQRTQQEDSAVYLCASRGRPGETQYFGPGTRLLVL.

This chain joins TRBV18 and TRBJ1-1; TRBD1 aligns across 8 bases. Germline V CDR1 and CDR2: KGHSH, LQKENI. The trim removed 6 bases at V and 5 bases at J, leaving 11 bases unmatched. The CDR3 is made up of 15 amino acids. The CDR3 reads CASSPRDRRGTEAFF. In DNA, the CDR3 is TGTGCCAGCTCCCCCCGGGACAGGAGAGGTACTGAAGCTTTCTTT.

The rearrangement links TRBV28 to TRBJ2-6, with 9 bases fitting TRBD1. Per germline, CDR1 MDHEN and CDR2 SYDVKM. The CDR3 spans 17 residues. V lost 0 bases to trimming and J lost 3 bases; unmatched junction nucleotides: 3. In DNA form, the CDR3 reads TGTGCCAGCAGTTTATGGGGGACAGGGTTTGGGGCCAACGTCCTGACTTTC. Amino acid sequence: CASSLWGTGFGANVLTF.

About this clone itself: Relative to the germline gene, one junction end is altered; a read error may explain this. This chain uses TRBV7-9 with TRBJ1-2; the match to TRBD1 covers 7 bases. This CDR3 comprises 19 residues. Germline V CDR1 and CDR2: SEHNR, FQNEAQ (reference sequence). The CDR3 DNA reads as TGTTCCAGCAGCTTAGTACGAGGGGGCAGGGAAGAATTTAACTATGGCTACACCTTC. Amino acids: CSSSLVRGGREEFNYGYTF. The complete variable domain, with remaining parts taken from reference TRBV7-9 and TRBJ1-2, reads DTGVSQNPRHKITKRGQNVTFRCDPISEHNRLYWYRQTLGQGPEFLTYFQNEAQLEKSRLLSDRFSAERPKGSFSTLEIQRTEQGDSAMYLCSSSLVRGGREEFNYGYTFGSGTRLTVV.

The chain recombines TRBV2 with TRBJ1-5; D remains unclear. This CDR3 is 14 amino acids long. The germline CDR1 and CDR2 sequences are SNHLY and FYNNEI. With 2 bases removed from V and 0 bases from J, the gap between germline ends came to 5 bases. This CDR3 is CASSESYSNQPQHF. The CDR3 DNA reads TGTGCCAGCAGTGAATCCTATAGCAATCAGCCCCAGCATTTT.

This sequence joins TRBV6-5 and TRBJ1-5; 7 positions match TRBD1. The CDR3 is 13 amino acids. Unmatched junction bases numbered 8, after V lost 6 bases and J lost 9 bases. Germline lookup yields CDR1 MNHEY and CDR2 SVGAGI. CDR3 coding DNA: TGTGCCAGCAGACCGACAGGGACGGGGCCCCAGCATTTT. Protein product: CASRPTGTGPQHF.

The chain combines TRBV9 with TRBJ2-1; TRBD2 matches 8 bases. Germline CDR1 and CDR2: SGDLS and YYNGEE. The CDR3 has 16 amino acids. V shed 4 bases, J shed 3 bases, and the junction held 9 bases outside the gene matches. The CDR3 loop reads CASSQASGRIYNEQFF. The CDR3 nucleotides are TGTGCCAGCAGCCAGGCTAGCGGGCGGATCTACAATGAGCAGTTCTTC.

This clone was counted between two and nine times. The chain links TRBV5-1 to TRBJ2-3; D is possibly TRBD2 (6 bases). Trimming removed 1 base from V and 6 bases from J, with 15 bases in between. The CDR3 is made up of 15 amino acids. Germline V CDR1 and CDR2: SGHRS, YFSETQ. CDR3 in DNA: TGCGCCAGCAGCTTGTGGAGGGGACTTGGCGATACGCAGTATTTT. Protein sequence: CASSLWRGLGDTQYF.

V is TRBV7-6 and J is TRBJ2-3; 13 bases line up with TRBD2. Germline CDR1 SGHVS, CDR2 FNYEAQ. CDR3 size: 21 residues. Germline trimming cut 1 base from V and 2 bases from J; bases unmatched to any gene: 15. CDR3 sequence: CASSLVVTSGRTSSITDTQYF. As DNA, the CDR3 is TGTGCCAGCAGCTTAGTGGTGACTAGCGGGAGGACATCTTCCATCACAGATACGCAGTATTTT.